This TCR beta chain appears in the sequencing data of a study of T cell repertoires in cytomegalovirus infection (dated by TCRdb to the late 2010s). With respect to the entire study: The peptide stimulations were aimed at well-studied HLA-B-restricted epitopes as well as recently identified HLA-C-restricted CMV epitopes, whose presentation resists viral immunomodulation. Donor HLA type was relevant to the analysis, because carriage of CMV infection together with the matching HLA type was indicated by public TCR beta signatures. General conclusions and limits of the study: In both this cohort and an independent approximately 370-donor cohort, the cumulative frequency of public TCR beta family members distinguished carriers of CMV infection plus the relevant HLA type. In the ex vivo response, HLA-C-restricted CMV-specific TCR beta clonotypes were dominant, and in two of eight donors the single most frequent clonotype came from this HLA-C-restricted group.

For sequencing, an Illumina HiSeq 1500 was employed. Using fastp trimming at Q25 and MiXCR clonotype assembly, TCRdb reanalyzed the public sequencing data and kept in-frame beta chains. Each CDR3 protein appears once, grouped with its most common genes and DNA. The sample yields about 830,000 distinct CDR3 sequences; about 33% were counted once. The top ten constitute 12% of the sample. The germline V gene (reference sequence) gives CDR1 as MNHNY and CDR2 as SVGAGI. From the cysteine through the phenylalanine, the CDR3 covers 15 amino acids. Of the read, only the CDR3 DNA is kept; its 45 bases are in frame from base 1. The junction shows trimming of 6 bases on V and 1 base on J, and the gene matches do not reach 6 bases of it. What this sample's treatment or condition label stands for: in vitro stimulation with specific CMV peptide epitopes to enrich CMV-specific T cells. Only a few counts were recorded for this clonotype. What this receptor recognizes is not known. The input lacks base qualities; no much larger clone sits a single base away.

The sequence was obtained from a human donor in good health (CMV status not recorded). Some clones in this sample may be carry-over from other donors' samples. The chain is assembled from TRBV6-6 and TRBJ2-3; 8 central nucleotides agree with TRBD2. The sample consisted of cultured CD8+ T cells from PBMCs, taken from culture after CMV antigen stimulation. DNA sequence: TGTGCCAGCAGATCTAAGCGGGAGCGCACAGATACGCAGTATTTT. Translated, it reads CASRSKRERTDTQYF.